The subject of this entry is one T cell receptor beta chain. The sample is drawn from a study of blood T cell repertoires in COVID-19. Measured with immunoSEQ multiplex PCR; TCRdb has only the in-frame clones, and not every one. The repertoire has some 46,000 clones, 88% of them found once; the top ten carry roughly 7.4%. V was trimmed by 0 bases and J by 1 base, leaving 12 bases between them. Germline CDR1 is SGHRS and CDR2 is YFSETQ. The CDR3 totals 16 residues. V and J are TRBV5-1 and TRBJ2-3; a weak D match, TRBD1 (6 bases). The sample was peripheral blood. This receptor was identified in a man aged 45 to 65 with acute or convalescent COVID-19. The CDR3 sequence is CASSLAVAGGTDTQYF. DNA of the CDR3: TGCGCCAGCAGCTTGGCCGTGGCAGGGGGCACAGATACGCAGTATTTT.